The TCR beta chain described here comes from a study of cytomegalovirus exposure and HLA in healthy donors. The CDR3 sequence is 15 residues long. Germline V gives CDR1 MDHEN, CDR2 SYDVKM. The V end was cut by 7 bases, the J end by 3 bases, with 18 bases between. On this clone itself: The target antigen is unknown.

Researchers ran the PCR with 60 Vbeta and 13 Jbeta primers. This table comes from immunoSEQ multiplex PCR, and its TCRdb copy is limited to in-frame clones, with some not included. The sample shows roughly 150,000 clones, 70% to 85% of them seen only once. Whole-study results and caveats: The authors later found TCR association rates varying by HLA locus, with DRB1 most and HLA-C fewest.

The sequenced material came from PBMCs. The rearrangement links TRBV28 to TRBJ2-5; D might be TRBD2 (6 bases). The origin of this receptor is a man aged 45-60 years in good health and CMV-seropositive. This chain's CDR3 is CASTFGGLTEETQYF. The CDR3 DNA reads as TGTGCCAGCACCTTTGGGGGACTGACAGAAGAGACCCAGTACTTC.